The 6 T cell receptor beta chains below come from one sample, sequenced in a study of CD8 T cells in ankylosing spondylitis. Study outcomes and limitations: What appeared characteristic of ankylosing spondylitis blood was a TCR beta motif of fewer than ten highly homologous variants.

TCRdb reanalysed the 5' RACE reads using MiXCR and keeps one entry per CDR3 protein. The data show around 220,000 distinct CDR3 sequences, about 17% seen once. Their cognate antigens are unknown. Sequencing was done on a sample of blood, either unsorted or a sorted T cell fraction (not recorded which). These receptor sequences come from a male donor with ankylosing spondylitis.

This clonotype has more than one count but fewer than ten. The chain couples TRBV6-2 or TRBV6-3 to TRBJ2-3; D not certain. This CDR3 is built from 17 residues. Trimming stripped 2 bases from V and 2 bases from J, with 17 bases between. Germline CDR1 and CDR2: MNHEY and SVGEGT. The CDR3 region has the DNA TGTGCCAGCAGTTACGCCTCCTACGTCGCTATCACAGATACGCAGTATTTT. Amino acids: CASSYASYVAITDTQYF.

This clonotype was seen only a few times. V usage is TRBV4-1 and J usage is TRBJ1-1, with D possibly being TRBD1 (5 bases). The CDR3 runs 15 residues. V lost 0 bases to trimming and J lost 7 bases, with 15 bases between them. Germline V gene data show CDR1 as MGHRA and CDR2 as YSYEKL. CDR3 in DNA: TGCGCCAGCAGCCAAGAGGGGCTCCCCATCTATGAAGCTTTCTTT. It specifies CASSQEGLPIYEAFF.

The chain combines TRBV9 with TRBJ2-7; D unclear. The CDR3 extends over 15 amino acids. Germline loops: CDR1 SGDLS, CDR2 YYNGEE. Between the trimmed V and J ends, which lost 0 bases and 4 bases, there was a span of 14 bases. The CDR3 loop is CASSVGQSSGYEQYF. The CDR3, as DNA: TGTGCCAGCAGCGTAGGCCAGTCCTCCGGATACGAGCAGTACTTC. Together with reference TRBV9 and TRBJ2-7, the CDR3 gives the full variable domain: DSGVTQTPKHLITATGQRVTLRCSPRSGDLSVYWYQQSLDQGLQFLIQYYNGEERAKGNILERFSAQQFPDLHSELNLSSLELGDSALYFCASSVGQSSGYEQYFGPGTRLTVT.

The CDR3 region has the DNA TGTGCCAGCAGCTTGGTGGGGGGGATCGGAGATACGCAGTATTTT. It specifies CASSLVGGIGDTQYF. This chain uses TRBV5-6 with TRBJ2-3; 7 bases agree with TRBD2. Germline CDR1 reads SGHDT; CDR2 reads YYEEEE. Trimming removed 0 bases from V and 5 bases from J; junction bases left unmatched: 6. This CDR3 is built from 15 residues. Full variable domain (remainder filled in from reference TRBV5-6 and TRBJ2-3): DAGVTQSPTHLIKTRGQQVTLRCSPKSGHDTVSWYQQALGQGPQFIFQYYEEEERQRGNFPDRFSGHQFPNYSSELNVNALLLGDSALYLCASSLVGGIGDTQYFGPGTRLTVL.

This chain connects TRBV12-3 or TRBV12-4 to TRBJ2-1, with 8 nucleotides matching TRBD2. This CDR3 contains 17 residues. After removal of 6 bases from V and 4 bases from J, the junction contained 14 bases not matched to a gene. The CDR3 spells CASSYPQLAEVYNEQFF. CDR3 DNA: TGTGCCAGCAGCTACCCCCAACTAGCGGAAGTGTACAATGAGCAGTTCTTC.

Only a few counts were recorded for this clonotype. V is TRBV6-1 and J is TRBJ1-2; no reliable D call. This CDR3 spans 15 amino acids. Germline CDR1 is MNHNS and CDR2 is SASEGT. Trimming left V 3 bases short and J 3 bases short, with 14 bases between. The CDR3, as DNA: TGTGCCAGCAGTGACATGCCGGCCGGCGACTATGGCTACACCTTC. As protein: CASSDMPAGDYGYTF.